This T cell receptor (beta chain) was documented in a study of cytomegalovirus exposure and HLA in healthy donors. Study-wide findings and caveats: Later examination showed HLA-associated TCR beta chains had greater clonal expansion than equally common others. Highest at DRB1 and lowest at HLA-C, TCR association rates differed among HLA loci in a later analysis. From TCR beta sequences, most subjects' HLA-A and HLA-B alleles were reportedly predicted accurately. The authors listed 150 to 200 TCR beta chains as cytomegalovirus-associated.

PCR primers comprised 60 Vbeta and 13 Jbeta primers. Clones were read by immunoSEQ multiplex PCR, and TCRdb kept only the in-frame ones, dropping some. The sample has about 120,000 clones, roughly 87% seen once; the top ten hold 1.4% to 1.5%. Turning to this clone: Its antigen is not known.

Deletions cut 0 bases from V and 4 bases from J, with 9 bases between. CDR3 length equals 14 residues. The germline V gene has CDR1 SGDLS and CDR2 YYNGEE. The chain joins TRBV9 to TRBJ2-3; D gene ambiguous. This sequence was found in a woman younger than 30 in good health and CMV-seronegative. Sequencing used PBMCs. The CDR3 loop reads CASSVVVSADTQYF. Here the CDR3 DNA reads TGTGCCAGCAGCGTAGTGGTTTCGGCAGATACGCAGTATTTT.